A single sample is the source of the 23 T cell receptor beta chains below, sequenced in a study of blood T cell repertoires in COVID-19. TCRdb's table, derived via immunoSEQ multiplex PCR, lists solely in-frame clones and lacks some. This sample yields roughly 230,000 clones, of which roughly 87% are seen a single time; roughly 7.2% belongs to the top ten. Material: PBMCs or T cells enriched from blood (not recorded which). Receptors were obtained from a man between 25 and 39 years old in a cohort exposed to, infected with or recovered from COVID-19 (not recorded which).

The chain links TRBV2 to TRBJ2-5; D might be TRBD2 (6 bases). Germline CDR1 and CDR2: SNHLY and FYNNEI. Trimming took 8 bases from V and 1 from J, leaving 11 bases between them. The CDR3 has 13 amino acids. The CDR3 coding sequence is TGTGCCAGCCGGGCGGGGTCCCAAGAGACCCAGTACTTC. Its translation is CASRAGSQETQYF.

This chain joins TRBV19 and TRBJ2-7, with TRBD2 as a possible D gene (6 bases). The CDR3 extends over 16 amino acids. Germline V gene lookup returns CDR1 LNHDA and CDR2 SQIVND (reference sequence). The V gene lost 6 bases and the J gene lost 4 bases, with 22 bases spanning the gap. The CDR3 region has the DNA TGTGCCAGTAGCCAAAACATACGGGGACTTGGATACGAGCAGTACTTC. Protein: CASSQNIRGLGYEQYF.

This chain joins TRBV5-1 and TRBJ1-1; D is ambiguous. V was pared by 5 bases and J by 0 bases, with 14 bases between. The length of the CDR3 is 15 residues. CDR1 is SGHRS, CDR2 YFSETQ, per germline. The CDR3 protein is CASRISGFLNTEAFF. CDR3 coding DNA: TGCGCCAGCAGGATTTCGGGGTTTCTGAACACTGAAGCTTTCTTT.

As DNA, the CDR3 is TGTGCCAGCAGTCTCGCGGGAGGGCTATCCTACGAGCAGTACTTC. Translation: CASSLAGGLSYEQYF. J is TRBJ2-7 and V is TRBV27; 9 nucleotides line up with TRBD2. V was pared by 5 bases and J by 1 base, with 6 bases of the junction left unmatched. There are 15 residues in the CDR3. Germline V lookup: CDR1 MNHEY, CDR2 SMNVEV (reference sequence).

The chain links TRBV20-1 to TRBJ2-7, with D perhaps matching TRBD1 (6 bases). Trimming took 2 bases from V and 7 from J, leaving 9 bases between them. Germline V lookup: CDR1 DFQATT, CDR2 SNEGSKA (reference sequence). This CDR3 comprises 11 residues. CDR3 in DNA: TGCAGTGCTAGATTCAGGGGAGAGCAGTACTTC. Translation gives CSARFRGEQYF.

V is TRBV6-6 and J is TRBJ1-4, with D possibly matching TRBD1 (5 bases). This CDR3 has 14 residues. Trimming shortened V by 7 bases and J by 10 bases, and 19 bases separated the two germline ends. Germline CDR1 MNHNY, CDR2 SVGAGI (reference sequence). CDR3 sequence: CASTLQVRWGKLFF. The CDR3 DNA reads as TGTGCCAGCACCCTACAGGTCCGATGGGGAAAACTGTTTTTT.

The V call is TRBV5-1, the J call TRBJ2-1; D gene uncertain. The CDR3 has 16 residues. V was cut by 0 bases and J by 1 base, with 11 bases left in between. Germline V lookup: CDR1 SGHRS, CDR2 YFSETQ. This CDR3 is CASSLAADVSYNEQFF. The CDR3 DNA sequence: TGCGCCAGCAGCTTGGCGGCGGATGTGTCCTACAATGAGCAGTTCTTC.

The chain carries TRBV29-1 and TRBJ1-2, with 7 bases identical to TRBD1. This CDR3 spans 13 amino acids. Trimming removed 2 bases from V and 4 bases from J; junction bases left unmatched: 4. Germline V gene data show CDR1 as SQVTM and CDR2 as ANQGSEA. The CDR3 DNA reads TGCAGCGTTGAAAAGGGGACAGCCTATGGCTACACCTTC. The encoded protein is CSVEKGTAYGYTF.

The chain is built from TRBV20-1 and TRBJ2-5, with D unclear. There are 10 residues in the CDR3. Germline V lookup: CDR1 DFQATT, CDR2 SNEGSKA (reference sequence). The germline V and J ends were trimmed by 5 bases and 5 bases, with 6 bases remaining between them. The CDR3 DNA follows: TGCAGTGCTCTTCAGGAGACCCAGTACTTC. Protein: CSALQETQYF.

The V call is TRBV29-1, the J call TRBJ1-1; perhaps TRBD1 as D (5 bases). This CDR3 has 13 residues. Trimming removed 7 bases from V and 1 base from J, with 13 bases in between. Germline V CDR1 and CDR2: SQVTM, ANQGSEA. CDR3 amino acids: CSGRRGGNTEAFF. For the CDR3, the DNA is TGCAGCGGCCGGAGGGGCGGGAACACTGAAGCTTTCTTT. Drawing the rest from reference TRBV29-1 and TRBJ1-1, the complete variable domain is SAVISQKPSRDICQRGTSLTIQCQVDSQVTMMFWYRQQPGQSLTLIATANQGSEATYESGFVIDKFPISRPNLTFSTLTVSNMSPEDSSIYLCSGRRGGNTEAFFGQGTRLTVV.

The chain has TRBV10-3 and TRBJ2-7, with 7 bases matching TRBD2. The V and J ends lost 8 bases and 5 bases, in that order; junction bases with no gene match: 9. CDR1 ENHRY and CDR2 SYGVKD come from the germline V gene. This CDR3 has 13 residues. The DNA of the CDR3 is TGTGCCATCTCTGGGCGGGGGAAGGACGAGCAGTACTTC. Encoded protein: CAISGRGKDEQYF.

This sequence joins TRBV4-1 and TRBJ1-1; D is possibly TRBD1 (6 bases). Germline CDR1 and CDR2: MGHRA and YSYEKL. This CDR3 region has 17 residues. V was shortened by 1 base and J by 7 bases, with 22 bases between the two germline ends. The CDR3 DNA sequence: TGCGCCAGCAGCCAAGTTCCGAGGACACAGGGCAGTGATGAAGCTTTCTTT. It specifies CASSQVPRTQGSDEAFF.

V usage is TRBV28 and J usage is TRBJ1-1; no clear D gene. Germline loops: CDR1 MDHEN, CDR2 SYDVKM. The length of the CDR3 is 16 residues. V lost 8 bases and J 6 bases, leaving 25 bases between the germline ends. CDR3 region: CASGESGRLLRAEAFF. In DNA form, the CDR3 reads TGTGCCAGCGGAGAGAGCGGCAGGCTGCTTCGCGCTGAAGCTTTCTTT.

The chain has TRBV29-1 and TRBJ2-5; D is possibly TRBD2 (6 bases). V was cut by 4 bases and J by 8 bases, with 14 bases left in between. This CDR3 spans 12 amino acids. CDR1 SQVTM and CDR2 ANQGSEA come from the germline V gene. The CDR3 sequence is CSVVVGGETQYF. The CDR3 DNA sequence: TGCAGCGTTGTTGTGGGGGGAGAAACCCAGTACTTC.

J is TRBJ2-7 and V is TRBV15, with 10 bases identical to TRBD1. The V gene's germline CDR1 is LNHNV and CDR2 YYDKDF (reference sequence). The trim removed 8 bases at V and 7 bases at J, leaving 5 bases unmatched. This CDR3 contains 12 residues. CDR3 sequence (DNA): TGTGCCACCCGACAGGGGGCCGGTGAGCAGTACTTC. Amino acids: CATRQGAGEQYF.

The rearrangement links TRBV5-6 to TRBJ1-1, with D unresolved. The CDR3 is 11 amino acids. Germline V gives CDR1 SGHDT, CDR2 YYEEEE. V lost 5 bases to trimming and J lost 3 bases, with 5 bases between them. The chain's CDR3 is CASSYYTEAFF. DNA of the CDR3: TGTGCCAGCAGTTACTACACTGAAGCTTTCTTT.

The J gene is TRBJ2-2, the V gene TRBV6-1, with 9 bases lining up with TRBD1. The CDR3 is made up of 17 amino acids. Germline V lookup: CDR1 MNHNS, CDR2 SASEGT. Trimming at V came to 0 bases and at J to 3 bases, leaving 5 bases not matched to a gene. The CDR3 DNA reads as TGTGCCAGCAGTGAAGCAGTGGGGACAGGGTACACCGGGGAGCTGTTTTTT. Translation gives CASSEAVGTGYTGELFF.

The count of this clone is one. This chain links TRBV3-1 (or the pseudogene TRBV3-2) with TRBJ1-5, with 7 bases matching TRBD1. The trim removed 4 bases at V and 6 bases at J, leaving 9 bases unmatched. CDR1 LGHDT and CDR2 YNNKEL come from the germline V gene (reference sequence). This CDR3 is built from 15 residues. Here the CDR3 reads CASSPTGEFGQPQHF. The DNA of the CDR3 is TGTGCCAGCAGCCCCACAGGGGAGTTCGGTCAGCCCCAGCATTTT.

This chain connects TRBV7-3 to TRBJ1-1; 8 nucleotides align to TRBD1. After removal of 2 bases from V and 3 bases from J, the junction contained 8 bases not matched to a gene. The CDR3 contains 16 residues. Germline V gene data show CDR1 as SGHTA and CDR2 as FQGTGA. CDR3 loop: CASSLGHRTGHTEAFF. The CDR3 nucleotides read TGTGCCAGCAGCTTAGGCCATAGGACAGGGCACACTGAAGCTTTCTTT.

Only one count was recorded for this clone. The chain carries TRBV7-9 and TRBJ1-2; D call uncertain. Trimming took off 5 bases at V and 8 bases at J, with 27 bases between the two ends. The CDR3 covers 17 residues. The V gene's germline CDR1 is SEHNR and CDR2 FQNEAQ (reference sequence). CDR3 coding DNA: TGTGCCAGCAGCATATCCCGTTCAAAGCGTCTCGTCGACGGCTACACCTTC. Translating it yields CASSISRSKRLVDGYTF.

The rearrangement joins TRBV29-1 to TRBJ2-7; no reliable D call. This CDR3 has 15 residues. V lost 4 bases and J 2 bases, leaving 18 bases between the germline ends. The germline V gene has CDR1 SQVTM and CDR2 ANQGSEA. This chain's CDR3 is CSVGGLKLGTYEQYF. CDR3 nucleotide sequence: TGCAGCGTTGGAGGCCTCAAACTCGGAACCTACGAGCAGTACTTC.

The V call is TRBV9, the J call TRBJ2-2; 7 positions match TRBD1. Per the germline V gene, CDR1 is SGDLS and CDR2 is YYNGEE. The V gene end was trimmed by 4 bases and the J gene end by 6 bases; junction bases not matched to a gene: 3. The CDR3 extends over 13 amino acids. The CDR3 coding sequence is TGTGCCAGCAGCAAACAGGGGCCCGGGGAGCTGTTTTTT. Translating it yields CASSKQGPGELFF.

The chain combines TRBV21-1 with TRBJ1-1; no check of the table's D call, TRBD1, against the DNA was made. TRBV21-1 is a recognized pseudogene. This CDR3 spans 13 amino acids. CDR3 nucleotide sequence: TGTGCCGGCAGACAGGGCCCGACAGCTGAAGCTTTCTTT. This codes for CAGRQGPTAEAFF.